Presented here are 20 T cell receptor beta chains from one specimen sequenced in a study of T cells in Graves' hyperthyroidism and ophthalmopathy. Regions amplified from RNA transcripts were the TCR beta CDR3 regions. TCR CDR3 regions were first amplified by RT-PCR with HTBI primers. One entry per CDR3 protein, called by TCRdb with MiXCR from the multiplex PCR reads. The profile covers about 840,000 distinct CDR3 sequences, with around 38% appearing a single time and 7.5% to 9.5% taken by the ten largest. Sequenced: blood. The receptors come from a young man with Graves' hyperthyroidism.

The rearrangement uses TRBV10-3 and TRBJ2-7, with D possibly being TRBD2 (6 bases). Germline lookup yields CDR1 ENHRY and CDR2 SYGVKD. With 4 bases removed from V and 0 bases from J, the gap between germline ends came to 13 bases. The length of the CDR3 is 15 residues. CDR3 in DNA: TGTGCCATCAGTGGAGGGGAGGTATCCTCCTACGAGCAGTACTTC. This gives the protein CAISGGEVSSYEQYF.

In DNA form, the CDR3 reads TGTGCCACCAGGCTCTTAGCGGAACAAGAGACCCAGTACTTC. It encodes CATRLLAEQETQYF. This chain connects TRBV24-1 to TRBJ2-5, with D perhaps matching TRBD2 (6 bases). Deletions cut 7 bases from V and 2 bases from J, with 13 bases between. This CDR3 is 14 amino acids long. CDR1 and CDR2 from the germline V gene are KGHDR and SFDVKD.

This clonotype was detected ten times or more. This chain uses TRBV24-1 with TRBJ2-2; D gene ambiguous. The CDR3 length is 13 residues. The V gene lost 9 bases and the J gene lost 3 bases, with 10 bases spanning the gap. Germline V gene sequence: CDR1 KGHDR, CDR2 SFDVKD. As DNA, the CDR3 is TGTGCCACCTATGACGGATACACCGGGGAGCTGTTTTTT. This codes for CATYDGYTGELFF.

The CDR3 loop reads CASSVGPSGRSYTEAFF. The CDR3 DNA is TGTGCCAGCAGCGTAGGCCCCTCGGGCAGGTCCTACACTGAAGCTTTCTTT. V gene TRBV9 combines with J gene TRBJ1-1; no reliable D call. V was trimmed by 0 bases and J by 3 bases, leaving 18 bases between them. This CDR3 is built from 17 residues. From germline, CDR1 is SGDLS and CDR2 YYNGEE.

This clonotype was seen repeatedly, ten times or more. The chain joins TRBV19 to TRBJ2-2, with 10 bases identical to TRBD2. CDR3 size: 15 residues. Germline V lookup: CDR1 LNHDA, CDR2 SQIVND (reference sequence). The junction had 6 bases not matched to a gene; V was cut back by 7 bases and J by 4 bases. In DNA form, the CDR3 reads TGTGCCAGTACCATACTAGCGGGACGCACCGGGGAGCTGTTTTTT. Translation: CASTILAGRTGELFF.

This clonotype occurred a few times. The gene calls are TRBV7-2 and TRBJ1-4; TRBD1 might be the D (6 bases). This CDR3 has 14 amino acids. The V gene lost 6 bases and the J gene lost 7 bases, with 15 bases spanning the gap. Germline CDR1 reads SGHTA; CDR2 reads FQGNSA. The CDR3 DNA follows: TGTGCCAGCAGAATAGGGGGTAGTACTGAAAAACTGTTTTTT. Amino acids: CASRIGGSTEKLFF.

The chain employs TRBV6-4 and TRBJ2-5; D unclear. Germline assignment: CDR1 MRHNA and CDR2 SNTAGT. V lost 4 bases and J 5 bases, leaving 17 bases between the germline ends. This CDR3 is built from 15 residues. The CDR3 here is CASSAPETSRETQYF. The CDR3 coding sequence is TGTGCCAGCAGTGCTCCAGAGACGAGTCGGGAGACCCAGTACTTC.

V and J are TRBV20-1 and TRBJ1-5, with D uncertain. V was shortened by 3 bases and J by 0 bases, with 12 bases between the two germline ends. This CDR3 is 15 amino acids long. Germline-derived CDR1 and CDR2 are DFQATT and SNEGSKA (reference sequence). For the CDR3, the DNA is TGCAGTGCTAGTGCCTTAGGGATTAGCAATCAGCCCCAGCATTTT. This sequence encodes CSASALGISNQPQHF.

The chain couples TRBV9 to TRBJ1-5, with 9 bases lining up with TRBD1. Germline loops: CDR1 SGDLS, CDR2 YYNGEE. This CDR3 spans 15 amino acids. With 5 bases clipped from V and 6 bases from J, the junction kept 9 bases outside the gene matches. CDR3 sequence (DNA): TGTGCCAGCAGTTCCGGGACAGGGTCTGGTCAGCCCCAGCATTTT. Amino acids: CASSSGTGSGQPQHF.

With respect to this clonotype: It may be a read error: a sequence one base away is much more abundant. This chain links TRBV20-1 with TRBJ2-7; D remains ambiguous. Trimming took off 5 bases at V and 2 bases at J, with 7 bases between the two ends. CDR1 is DFQATT, CDR2 SNEGSKA, per germline (reference sequence). The CDR3 covers 11 residues. The CDR3 protein is CSARETYEQYF. As DNA, the CDR3 is TGCAGTGCTCGTGAGACCTACGAGCAGTACTTC.

In nucleotides, the CDR3 is TGTGCCAGCAGCTCAGAATCTACAGGGAATCAGCCCCAGCATTTT. Its protein is CASSSESTGNQPQHF. The J gene is TRBJ1-5, the V gene TRBV7-9; D may be TRBD1 (6 bases). CDR1 and CDR2 from the germline V gene are SEHNR and FQNEAQ (reference sequence). V was cut by 4 bases and J by 4 bases, with 14 bases left in between. The CDR3 covers 15 residues.

This clonotype was seen many times. The chain is built from TRBV19 and TRBJ1-1; a possible D gene is TRBD1 (5 bases). CDR3 size: 14 residues. V was cut by 1 base and J by 6 bases, with 12 bases left in between. Looked up from germline, CDR1 is LNHDA and CDR2 is SQIVND (reference sequence). The CDR3 DNA follows: TGTGCCAGTAGTATAGCGGGGACGGTACCTGAAGCTTTCTTT. It codes for CASSIAGTVPEAFF.

This clonotype has more than one count but fewer than ten. This chain uses TRBV5-6 with TRBJ1-1; 8 bases match TRBD1. In germline, CDR1 is SGHDT, CDR2 YYEEEE. V shed 4 bases and J 6 bases; nucleotides not matched to a gene: 5. The CDR3 extends over 13 amino acids. DNA of the CDR3: TGTGCCAGCAGCCCGCAGACAGGGGCTGAAGCTTTCTTT. This sequence encodes CASSPQTGAEAFF.

The chain combines TRBV7-8 with TRBJ1-6; D not certain. The V end lost 0 bases, the J end lost 13 bases, and 16 bases lay between the germline ends. The CDR3 loop spans 15 amino acids. The germline gives CDR1 SGHVS, CDR2 FQNEAQ. CDR3 DNA sequence: TGTGCCAGCAGCTTAGCGGACCAAGCAAATCAGCCCCTCCACTTT. This codes for CASSLADQANQPLHF.

Comment on this clonotype: This clone may be a read error of a much larger clone one base away. The CDR3 DNA is TGTGCCAGCAGCTTCCAGCCCGGGACAGACAATCAGCCCCAGCATTTT. It is translated as CASSFQPGTDNQPQHF. The genes are TRBV7-9 and TRBJ1-5; 7 bases line up with TRBD1. Germline CDR1 is SEHNR and CDR2 is FQNEAQ (reference sequence). The CDR3 runs 16 residues. The ends lost 3 bases at V and 3 bases at J; junction bases unmatched: 8.

This chain joins TRBV5-1 and TRBJ2-7; 9 positions agree with TRBD1. Germline CDR1 is SGHRS and CDR2 is YFSETQ. The CDR3 spans 17 residues. V lost 4 bases, J lost 1 base, and 12 bases stayed unmatched. The DNA of the CDR3 is TGCGCCAGCAGCCCGCTAGGGACAGGGATATCTTCCTACGAGCAGTACTTC. Its protein is CASSPLGTGISSYEQYF.

The rearrangement links TRBV5-1 to TRBJ2-7, with D tentatively TRBD1 (6 bases). CDR1 and CDR2 (germline): SGHRS, YFSETQ. Trimming removed 2 bases from V and 4 bases from J, with 16 bases in between. The CDR3 spans 15 residues. The CDR3 sequence: CASSFSRDTFYEQYF. The DNA for the CDR3 is TGCGCCAGCAGCTTTAGCCGGGACACGTTTTACGAGCAGTACTTC.

The J gene is TRBJ1-5, the V gene TRBV20-1; 9 bases agree with TRBD1. Germline V gives CDR1 DFQATT, CDR2 SNEGSKA (reference sequence). J lost 1 base, V lost 6 bases, and 10 bases had no gene match. This CDR3 has 16 amino acids. The CDR3 spells CSALDRGSFSNQPQHF. The DNA of the CDR3 is TGCAGTGCGCTTGACAGGGGGTCTTTCAGCAATCAGCCCCAGCATTTT.

The genes are TRBV20-1 and TRBJ1-1; the D is unclear. From germline, CDR1 is DFQATT and CDR2 SNEGSKA (reference sequence). This CDR3 is 12 amino acids long. The V and J ends lost 3 bases and 12 bases respectively, with 17 bases between them. CDR3 nucleotides: TGCAGTGCTAGTTATGAGATGGGTAGACCTTTCTTT. Translated: CSASYEMGRPFF.

Comment on this clonotype: A single base separates this from a much larger clone, so it may be a read error. The chain employs TRBV9 and TRBJ1-2; no reliable D call. The V and J ends lost 5 bases and 2 bases respectively, with 10 bases between them. This CDR3 contains 13 residues. Germline-derived CDR1 and CDR2 are SGDLS and YYNGEE. Here the CDR3 reads CASSDGENYGYTF. The CDR3, as DNA: TGTGCCAGCAGTGACGGAGAAAACTATGGCTACACCTTC. Using reference TRBV9 and TRBJ1-2 for the parts outside the CDR3, the full variable domain is DSGVTQTPKHLITATGQRVTLRCSPRSGDLSVYWYQQSLDQGLQFLIQYYNGEERAKGNILERFSAQQFPDLHSELNLSSLELGDSALYFCASSDGENYGYTFGSGTRLTVV.